The 14 T cell receptor beta chains below were found in one sample sequenced in a study of long-term antiretroviral therapy in people with HIV. Researchers ran immunoSEQ v3.0 at survey level. Method: immunoSEQ multiplex PCR; TCRdb's copy keeps in-frame clones and lacks some. The sample carries 42,000 or so clones, more than 80% recorded once. Sample: unsorted PBMCs, taken 3.1 years after starting antiretroviral therapy. These TCRs come from a woman in her forties or fifties with HIV.

The J gene is TRBJ1-1, the V gene TRBV7-2; possible D gene TRBD1, 5 bases. Germline CDR1 is SGHTA and CDR2 is FQGNSA. The CDR3 is 13 amino acids. Trimming shortened V by 5 bases and J by 3 bases, and 10 bases separated the two germline ends. The CDR3 DNA sequence: TGTGCCAGCAGCCCCCAGACAGACACTGAAGCTTTCTTT. Protein: CASSPQTDTEAFF.

This sequence joins TRBV7-9 and TRBJ1-1; D call uncertain. Trimming took off 5 bases at V and 1 base at J, with 8 bases between the two ends. CDR3 length: 13 residues. From germline, CDR1 is SEHNR and CDR2 FQNEAQ (reference sequence). CDR3 protein: CASSRAANTEAFF. DNA of the CDR3: TGTGCCAGCAGCAGGGCAGCGAACACTGAAGCTTTCTTT.

The V gene is TRBV7-2, the J gene TRBJ2-7; D is unresolved. The CDR3 extends over 14 amino acids. V shed 4 bases and J shed 0 bases, with 10 bases lying between them. Germline CDR1 SGHTA, CDR2 FQGNSA. This CDR3 reads CASSWTPGSYEQYF. The CDR3 DNA follows: TGTGCCAGCAGCTGGACCCCGGGCTCCTACGAGCAGTACTTC.

V usage is TRBV29-1 and J usage is TRBJ1-5; D is unresolved. The germline V and J ends were trimmed by 4 bases and 1 base, with 8 bases remaining between them. The V gene's germline CDR1 is SQVTM and CDR2 ANQGSEA. This CDR3 region has 13 residues. In nucleotides, the CDR3 is TGCAGCGTTGCCTATGACAGCAATCAGCCCCAGCATTTT. The encoded protein is CSVAYDSNQPQHF.

The rearrangement links TRBV30 to TRBJ2-5; a possible D gene is TRBD2 (7 bases). V dropped 2 bases and J dropped 13 bases, with 14 bases sitting between them. CDR1 is GTSNPN and CDR2 is SVGIG in the germline V gene (reference sequence). The CDR3 loop spans 11 amino acids. The CDR3 nucleotides are TGTGCCTGGAGTAACGGGGGGCGCCGGTACTTC. Protein sequence: CAWSNGGRRYF.

The chain uses TRBV18 and TRBJ2-5; 7 positions match TRBD1. Trimming removed 5 bases from V and 3 bases from J; junction bases left unmatched: 3. This CDR3 spans 13 amino acids. Germline CDR1 reads KGHSH; CDR2 reads LQKENI. For the CDR3, the DNA is TGTGCCAGCTCAGGGCAGGGGGAAGAGACCCAGTACTTC. Translating gives CASSGQGEETQYF.

The rearrangement uses TRBV15 and TRBJ1-5; D is possibly TRBD1 (6 bases). Germline CDR1 LNHNV, CDR2 YYDKDF (reference sequence). Trimming took off 4 bases at V and 6 bases at J, with 19 bases between the two ends. The length of the CDR3 is 16 residues. The CDR3 DNA reads as TGTGCCACCAGCACAGATCCGGGGGCGCGGGTTCAGCCCCAGCATTTT. It yields the protein CATSTDPGARVQPQHF.

The V and J genes are TRBV15 and TRBJ2-7; the D gene is possibly TRBD1 (5 bases). CDR3 length: 16 residues. The V and J ends lost 1 base and 1 base respectively, with 14 bases between them. Looked up from germline, CDR1 is LNHNV and CDR2 is YYDKDF (reference sequence). The CDR3 region has the DNA TGTGCCACCAGCAGAGCCCCGCAGGGTTTTTCCTACGAGCAGTACTTC. It specifies CATSRAPQGFSYEQYF.

V and J are TRBV27 and TRBJ1-1; TRBD1 might be the D (5 bases). CDR1 and CDR2 (germline): MNHEY, SMNVEV (reference sequence). V was pared by 1 base and J by 3 bases, with 9 bases between. This CDR3 is built from 14 residues. In DNA, the CDR3 is TGTGCCAGCAGTTTATTTCAGGGTGACACTGAAGCTTTCTTT. This sequence encodes CASSLFQGDTEAFF.

J is TRBJ1-5 and V is TRBV18, with TRBD1 matching 7 bases. This CDR3 spans 14 amino acids. The J segment lost 6 bases and the V segment lost 3 bases, leaving 5 bases of the junction unmatched. CDR1 is KGHSH, CDR2 LQKENI, per germline. The chain's CDR3 is CASSPTGTGQPQHF. In DNA form, the CDR3 reads TGTGCCAGCTCACCGACAGGGACGGGTCAGCCCCAGCATTTT. The whole variable domain, filled in from reference TRBV18 and TRBJ1-5, reads NAGVMQNPRHLVRRRGQEARLRCSPMKGHSHVYWYRQLPEEGLKFMVYLQKENIIDESGMPKERFSAEFPKEGPSILRIQQVVRGDSAAYFCASSPTGTGQPQHFGDGTRLSIL.

This clone was seen more than once but under ten times. The genes are TRBV12-5 and TRBJ1-5; D remains unclear. Germline CDR1 and CDR2: LGHNT and FRNRAP. CDR3 length: 13 amino acids. The V and J ends lost 3 bases and 4 bases respectively, with 7 bases between them. CDR3 sequence (DNA): TGTGCTAGTGGTTTTTCCGGGAATCAGCCCCAGCATTTT. This sequence encodes CASGFSGNQPQHF.

This clone is a singleton in its sample. The chain employs TRBV30 and TRBJ2-1; D unclear. This CDR3 has 14 amino acids. V dropped 2 bases and J dropped 9 bases, with 17 bases sitting between them. From germline, CDR1 is GTSNPN and CDR2 SVGIG (reference sequence). The CDR3 region has the DNA TGTGCCTGGAGTTTCGAACATCTGTATAGTGAGCAGTTCTTC. Protein: CAWSFEHLYSEQFF.

This chain joins TRBV7-3 and TRBJ1-1; D remains unclear. Looked up from germline, CDR1 is SGHTA and CDR2 is FQGTGA. The V end lost 2 bases, the J end lost 1 base, and 8 bases lay between the germline ends. This CDR3 region has 14 residues. The CDR3 coding sequence is TGTGCCAGCAGCTTACGAGTAGGGAACACTGAAGCTTTCTTT. Amino acid sequence: CASSLRVGNTEAFF. The full variable domain, its missing parts supplied by reference TRBV7-3 and TRBJ1-1, is GAGVSQTPSNKVTEKGKYVELRCDPISGHTALYWYRQSLGQGPEFLIYFQGTGAADDSGLPNDRFFAVRPEGSVSTLKIQRTERGDSAVYLCASSLRVGNTEAFFGQGTRLTVV.

This chain joins TRBV4-3 and TRBJ2-1; TRBD2 aligns across 7 bases. Germline CDR1 and CDR2: LGHNA and YSLEER. The CDR3 is 16 residues long. Trimming took 4 bases from V and 0 from J; bases not matched to a gene: 6. The CDR3 bases are TGCGCCAGCAGCCGGCAGCGGGGTCGCTCCTACAATGAGCAGTTCTTC. As protein: CASSRQRGRSYNEQFF.